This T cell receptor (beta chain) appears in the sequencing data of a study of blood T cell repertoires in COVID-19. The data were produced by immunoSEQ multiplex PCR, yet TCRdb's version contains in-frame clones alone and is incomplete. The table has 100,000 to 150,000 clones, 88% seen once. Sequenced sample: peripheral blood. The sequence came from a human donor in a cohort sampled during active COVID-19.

The DNA of the CDR3 is TGTGCCAGCAGTATGACAGTTCAGCCCCAGCATTTT. Residues: CASSMTVQPQHF. The V call is TRBV12-3 or TRBV12-4, the J call TRBJ1-5, with TRBD1 as a possible D gene (5 bases). Trimming shortened V by 5 bases and J by 6 bases, and 8 bases separated the two germline ends. The CDR3 is 12 amino acids.